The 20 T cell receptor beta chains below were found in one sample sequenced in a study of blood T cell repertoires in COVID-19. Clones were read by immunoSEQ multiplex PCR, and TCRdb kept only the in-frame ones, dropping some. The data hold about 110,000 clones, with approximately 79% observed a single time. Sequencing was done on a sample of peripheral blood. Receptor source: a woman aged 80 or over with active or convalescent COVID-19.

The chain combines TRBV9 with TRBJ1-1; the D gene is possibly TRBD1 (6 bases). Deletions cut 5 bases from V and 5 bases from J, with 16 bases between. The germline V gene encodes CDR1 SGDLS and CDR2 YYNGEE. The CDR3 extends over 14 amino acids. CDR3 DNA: TGTGCCAGCAGTGGCCGAACAGGGCATACTGAAGCTTTCTTT. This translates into CASSGRTGHTEAFF.

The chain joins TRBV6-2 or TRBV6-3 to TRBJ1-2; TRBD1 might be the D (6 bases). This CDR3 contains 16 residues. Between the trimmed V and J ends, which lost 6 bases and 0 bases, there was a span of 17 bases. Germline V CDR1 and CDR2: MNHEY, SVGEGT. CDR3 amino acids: CASSLRQVETNYGYTF. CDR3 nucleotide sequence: TGTGCCAGCAGCCTACGACAGGTCGAAACTAACTATGGCTACACCTTC.

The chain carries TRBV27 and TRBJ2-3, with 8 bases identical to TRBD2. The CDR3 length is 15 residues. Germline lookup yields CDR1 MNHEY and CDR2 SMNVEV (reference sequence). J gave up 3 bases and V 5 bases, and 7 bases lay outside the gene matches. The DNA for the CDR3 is TGTGCCAGCAGTGGGAGCGGGAGCGGAACAGATACGCAGTATTTT. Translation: CASSGSGSGTDTQYF.

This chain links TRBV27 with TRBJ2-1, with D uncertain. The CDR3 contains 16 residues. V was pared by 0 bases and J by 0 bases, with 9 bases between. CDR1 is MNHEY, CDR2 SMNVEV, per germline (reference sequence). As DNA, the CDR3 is TGTGCCAGCAGTTTATCTCAGTGGAGCTCCTACAATGAGCAGTTCTTC. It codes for CASSLSQWSSYNEQFF.

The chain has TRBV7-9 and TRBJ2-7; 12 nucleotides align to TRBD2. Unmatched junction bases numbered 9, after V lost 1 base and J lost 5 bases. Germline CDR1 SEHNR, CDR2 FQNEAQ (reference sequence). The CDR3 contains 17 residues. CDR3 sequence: CASSLGRAGLAGNEQYF. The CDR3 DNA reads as TGTGCCAGCAGCTTAGGGCGCGCGGGACTAGCGGGTAACGAGCAGTACTTC.

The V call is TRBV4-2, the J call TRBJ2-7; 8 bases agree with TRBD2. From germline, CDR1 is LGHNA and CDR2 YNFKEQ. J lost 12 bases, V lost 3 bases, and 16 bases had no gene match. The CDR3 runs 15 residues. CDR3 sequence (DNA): TGTGCCAGCAGCCACAGCCCGCTAGCGACTAGCGACACGTACTTC. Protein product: CASSHSPLATSDTYF.

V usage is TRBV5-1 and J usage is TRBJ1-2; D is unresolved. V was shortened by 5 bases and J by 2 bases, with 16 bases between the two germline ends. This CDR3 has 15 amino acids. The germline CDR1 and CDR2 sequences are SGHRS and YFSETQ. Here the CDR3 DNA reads TGCGCCAGCAGGAGTGATTTCGGACTAAACTATGGCTACACCTTC. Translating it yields CASRSDFGLNYGYTF.

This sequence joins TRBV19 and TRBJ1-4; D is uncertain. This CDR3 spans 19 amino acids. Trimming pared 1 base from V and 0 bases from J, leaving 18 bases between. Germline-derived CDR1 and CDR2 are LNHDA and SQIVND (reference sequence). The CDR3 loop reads CASSIGSAATWPTNEKLFF. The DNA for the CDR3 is TGTGCCAGTAGTATAGGCTCGGCAGCGACCTGGCCAACTAATGAAAAACTGTTTTTT.

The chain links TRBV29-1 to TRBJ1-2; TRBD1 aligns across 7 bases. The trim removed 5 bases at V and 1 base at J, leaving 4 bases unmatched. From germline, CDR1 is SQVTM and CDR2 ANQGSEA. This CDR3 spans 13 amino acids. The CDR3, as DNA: TGCAGCGTTAGACAGGGTGGTAACTATGGCTACACCTTC. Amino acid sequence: CSVRQGGNYGYTF. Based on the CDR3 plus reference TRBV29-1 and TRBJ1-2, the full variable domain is SAVISQKPSRDICQRGTSLTIQCQVDSQVTMMFWYRQQPGQSLTLIATANQGSEATYESGFVIDKFPISRPNLTFSTLTVSNMSPEDSSIYLCSVRQGGNYGYTFGSGTRLTVV.

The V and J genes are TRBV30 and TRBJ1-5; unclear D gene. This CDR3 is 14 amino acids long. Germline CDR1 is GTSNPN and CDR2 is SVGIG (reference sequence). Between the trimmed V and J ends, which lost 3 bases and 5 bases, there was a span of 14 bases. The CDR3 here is CAWSLSSPHQPQHF. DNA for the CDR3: TGTGCCTGGAGCTTATCGTCCCCCCATCAGCCCCAGCATTTT.

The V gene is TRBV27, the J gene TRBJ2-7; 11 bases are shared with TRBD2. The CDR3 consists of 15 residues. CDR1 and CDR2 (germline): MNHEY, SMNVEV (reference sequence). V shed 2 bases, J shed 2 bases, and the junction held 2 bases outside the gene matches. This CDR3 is CASSLKLAGAYEQYF. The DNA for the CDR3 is TGTGCCAGCAGTTTAAAACTAGCGGGAGCCTACGAGCAGTACTTC.

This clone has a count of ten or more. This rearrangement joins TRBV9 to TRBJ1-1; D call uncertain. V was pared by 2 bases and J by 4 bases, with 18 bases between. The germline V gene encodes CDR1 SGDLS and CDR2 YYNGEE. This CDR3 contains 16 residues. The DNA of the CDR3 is TGTGCCAGCAGCGTTGGCCCTTCTCGTCGAGGCACTGAAGCTTTCTTT. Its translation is CASSVGPSRRGTEAFF.

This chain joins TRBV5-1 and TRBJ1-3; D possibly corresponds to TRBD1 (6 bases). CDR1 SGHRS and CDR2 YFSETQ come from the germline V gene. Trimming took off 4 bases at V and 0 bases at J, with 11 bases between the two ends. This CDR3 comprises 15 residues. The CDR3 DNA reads TGCGCCAGCAGCCTGGACAGTTACTCTGGAAACACCATATATTTT. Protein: CASSLDSYSGNTIYF.

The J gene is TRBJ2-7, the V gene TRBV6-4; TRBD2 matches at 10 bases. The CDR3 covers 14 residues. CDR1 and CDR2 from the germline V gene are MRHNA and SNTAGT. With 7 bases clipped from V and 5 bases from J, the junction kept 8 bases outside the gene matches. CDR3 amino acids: CASTSGSLSDEQYF. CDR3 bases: TGTGCCAGCACTAGCGGGAGCCTGAGCGACGAGCAGTACTTC.

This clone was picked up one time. The CDR3 loop is CASSSLRGAGNEQFF. CDR3 nucleotide sequence: TGTGCCAGCAGCTCGCTCAGGGGGGCGGGGAATGAGCAGTTCTTC. The chain recombines TRBV11-2 with TRBJ2-1; D is perhaps TRBD1 (7 bases). Trimming shortened V by 4 bases and J by 7 bases, and 17 bases separated the two germline ends. This CDR3 has 15 amino acids. Looked up from germline, CDR1 is SGHAT and CDR2 is FQNNGV.

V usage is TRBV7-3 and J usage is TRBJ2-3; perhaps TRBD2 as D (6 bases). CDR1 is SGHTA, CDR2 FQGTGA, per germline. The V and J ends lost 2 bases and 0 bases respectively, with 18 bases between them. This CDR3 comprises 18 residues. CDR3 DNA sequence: TGTGCCAGCAGCTTAGGCGGGACCCCCCGTGCTAGCACAGATACGCAGTATTTT. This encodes CASSLGGTPRASTDTQYF.

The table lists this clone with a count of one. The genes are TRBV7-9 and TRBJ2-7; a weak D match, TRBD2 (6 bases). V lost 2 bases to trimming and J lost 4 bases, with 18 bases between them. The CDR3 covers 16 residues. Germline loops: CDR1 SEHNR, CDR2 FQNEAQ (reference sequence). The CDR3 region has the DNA TGTGCCAGCAGCTTACCCCCTAGCGAGAAGATTTACGAGCAGTACTTC. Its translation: CASSLPPSEKIYEQYF.

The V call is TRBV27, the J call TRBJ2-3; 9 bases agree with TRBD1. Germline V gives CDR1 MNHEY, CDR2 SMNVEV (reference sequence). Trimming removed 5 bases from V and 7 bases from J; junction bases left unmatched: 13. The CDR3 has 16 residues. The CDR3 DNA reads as TGTGCCAGCAGTCCGGGGACAGGGATCACAATAAATACGCAGTATTTT. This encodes CASSPGTGITINTQYF.

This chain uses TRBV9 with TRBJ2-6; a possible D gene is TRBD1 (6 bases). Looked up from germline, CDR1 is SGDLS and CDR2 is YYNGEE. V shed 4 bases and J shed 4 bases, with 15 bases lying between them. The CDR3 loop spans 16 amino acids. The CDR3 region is CASSSNPGDGANVLTF. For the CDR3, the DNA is TGTGCCAGCAGCTCCAACCCAGGGGACGGGGCCAACGTCCTGACTTTC.

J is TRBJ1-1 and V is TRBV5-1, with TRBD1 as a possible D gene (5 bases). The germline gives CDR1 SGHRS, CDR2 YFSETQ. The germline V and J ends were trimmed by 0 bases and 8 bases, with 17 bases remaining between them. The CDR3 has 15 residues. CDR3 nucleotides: TGCGCCAGCAGCTTGGCCGGAGGGGTTGGGATCGAAGCTTTCTTT. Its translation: CASSLAGGVGIEAFF.